These 17 T cell receptor beta chains were sequenced from one sample in a study of siplizumab effects on memory and regulatory T cells (dated by TCRdb to about 2019). The receptor library was made with the immunoSEQ multiplex PCR assay. The source is immuneACCESS, and TCRdb retained only in-frame sequences with V and J called. Part of the clones is not carried over; for the studies checked, unresolved V genes explain less than half of this, and the remainder is unexplained. The sample table records 90,000 to 150,000 clones; just over 90% of these occur just once. 0.16% of the sample lies in the top ten. The sequenced sample consisted of non-Treg CD4+ T cells sorted from blood. What the cell subset or site label conveys for this sample: FACS-sorted unstimulated CD4+ non-regulatory T cells. The receptor set was obtained from a human donor in good health.

The chain employs TRBV2 and TRBJ1-1; a weak D match, TRBD1 (5 bases). The length of the CDR3 is 13 residues. Germline V gives CDR1 SNHLY, CDR2 FYNNEI. V gave up 6 bases and J gave up 2 bases, with 10 bases separating them. The CDR3 here is CASRLTANTEAFF. The CDR3 DNA reads as TGTGCCAGCAGGCTGACAGCCAACACTGAAGCTTTCTTT. The whole variable domain, remainder taken from reference TRBV2 and TRBJ1-1, is EPEVTQTPSHQVTQMGQEVILRCVPISNHLYFYWYRQILGQKVEFLVSFYNNEISEKSEIFDDQFSVERPDGSNFTLKIRSTKLEDSAMYFCASRLTANTEAFFGQGTRLTVV.

The rearrangement links TRBV4-1 to TRBJ2-3; D possibly uses TRBD1 or TRBD2 (6 bases each). Per germline, CDR1 MGHRA and CDR2 YSYEKL. The CDR3 runs to 16 residues. Trimming stripped 4 bases from V and 4 bases from J, with 18 bases between. This CDR3 reads CASSRVLEGDPDTQYF. The CDR3, as DNA: TGCGCCAGCAGCCGGGTCCTGGAGGGGGACCCAGATACGCAGTATTTT.

The chain employs TRBV27 and TRBJ1-5, with no clear D. The V end lost 3 bases, the J end lost 2 bases, and 8 bases lay between the germline ends. Germline values: CDR1 MNHEY, CDR2 SMNVEV (reference sequence). The CDR3 runs 14 residues. CDR3: CASSFGQGNQPQHF. CDR3 DNA: TGTGCCAGCAGTTTCGGGCAGGGCAATCAGCCCCAGCATTTT.

CDR3 region: CASSHRAGAGSTEAFF. Written as DNA, the CDR3 is TGTGCCAGTAGTCACCGAGCGGGGGCAGGGAGCACTGAAGCTTTCTTT. The chain carries TRBV19 and TRBJ1-1; the D gene is possibly TRBD1 (6 bases). This CDR3 has 16 residues. Germline V gives CDR1 LNHDA, CDR2 SQIVND (reference sequence). V lost 5 bases, J lost 4 bases, and 20 bases lay in between.

The V gene is TRBV7-9, the J gene TRBJ2-1; TRBD1 might be the D (6 bases). This CDR3 region has 16 residues. CDR1 SEHNR and CDR2 FQNEAQ come from the germline V gene (reference sequence). The V and J ends lost 6 bases and 4 bases respectively, with 19 bases between them. The CDR3 is CASSSLQGPLYNEQFF. The CDR3 region has the DNA TGTGCCAGCAGTTCATTACAGGGTCCCCTATACAATGAGCAGTTCTTC.

This clone was seen more than once but under ten times. The rearrangement links TRBV21-1 to TRBJ2-3; TRBD2 was called by the table and not checked on the DNA. TRBV21-1 is described as a pseudogene. CDR3 length: 20 residues. The CDR3, as DNA: TGTGCCAGCAGCAAAGGGTGGAGTCCTAGAGCGGGGGGGAGCACAGATACGCAGTATTTT. It is translated as CASSKGWSPRAGGSTDTQYF.

This clone has just a few counts. V and J are TRBV6-5 and TRBJ1-2; a weak D match, TRBD1 (6 bases). With 6 bases removed from V and 6 bases from J, the gap between germline ends came to 14 bases. In germline, CDR1 is MNHEY, CDR2 SVGAGI. The CDR3 covers 13 residues. The CDR3 sequence: CASRRTGTDGYTF. The CDR3 nucleotides are TGTGCCAGCAGGCGTACAGGGACGGATGGCTACACCTTC.

J is TRBJ2-7 and V is TRBV7-3; D might be TRBD2 (5 bases). This CDR3 contains 15 residues. V was trimmed by 5 bases and J by 0 bases, leaving 14 bases between them. CDR1 SGHTA and CDR2 FQGTGA come from the germline V gene. The CDR3 nucleotides are TGTGCCAGCAGCCCAGCGGCGGGTAGCTCCTACGAGCAGTACTTC. Translation gives CASSPAAGSSYEQYF.

A single count supports this clone. V gene TRBV9 combines with J gene TRBJ1-3; maybe TRBD1 (5 bases). CDR1 is SGDLS and CDR2 is YYNGEE in the germline V gene. This CDR3 region has 15 residues. V lost 3 bases and J 5 bases, leaving 15 bases between the germline ends. The CDR3 DNA follows: TGTGCCAGCAGCGCAGATGAGGGACTGAGAAACACCATATATTTT. Protein product: CASSADEGLRNTIYF.

The chain uses TRBV28 and TRBJ1-3, with D possibly TRBD1 on 5 matching bases. This CDR3 comprises 16 residues. Between the trimmed V and J ends, which lost 5 bases and 0 bases, there was a span of 14 bases. From germline, CDR1 is MDHEN and CDR2 SYDVKM. CDR3 DNA: TGTGCCAGCAGTCTGGGGCCGATAAGCTCTGGAAACACCATATATTTT. As protein: CASSLGPISSGNTIYF.

This rearrangement joins TRBV7-3 to TRBJ1-5; no clear D gene. V was shortened by 4 bases and J by 4 bases, with 14 bases between the two germline ends. The CDR3 has 15 amino acids. Germline V gene sequence: CDR1 SGHTA, CDR2 FQGTGA. CDR3 sequence reads: CASSSTEPANQPQHF. CDR3 nucleotide sequence: TGTGCCAGCAGCTCAACAGAGCCCGCAAATCAGCCCCAGCATTTT.

The J gene is TRBJ2-3, the V gene TRBV7-3; D is perhaps TRBD2 (6 bases). Trimming shortened V by 1 base and J by 2 bases, and 10 bases separated the two germline ends. This CDR3 is built from 15 residues. Per the germline V gene, CDR1 is SGHTA and CDR2 is FQGTGA. DNA for the CDR3: TGTGCCAGCAGCTTAATGGCGGGGACCACAGATACGCAGTATTTT. It is translated as CASSLMAGTTDTQYF.

The chain employs TRBV10-3 and TRBJ1-2; TRBD1 is a possible D gene (6 bases). This CDR3 has 13 residues. Trimming stripped 10 bases from V and 2 bases from J, with 14 bases between. Germline CDR1 is ENHRY and CDR2 is SYGVKD. The CDR3 DNA is TGTGCCACGCGACAGGACACCAACTATGGCTACACCTTC. Translating gives CATRQDTNYGYTF.

The sample holds one count of this clone. V and J are TRBV6-4 and TRBJ1-1; D remains ambiguous. The CDR3 contains 13 residues. The V end was cut by 2 bases, the J end by 2 bases, with 6 bases between. Germline V gives CDR1 MRHNA, CDR2 SNTAGT. The CDR3 bases are TGTGCCAGCAGTGACCAATTAAACACTGAAGCTTTCTTT. Translated, it gives CASSDQLNTEAFF.

In this sample, this clone turned up a few times. This chain links TRBV9 with TRBJ2-7, with 9 bases identical to TRBD2. The germline V gene has CDR1 SGDLS and CDR2 YYNGEE. CDR3 length: 14 residues. The J segment lost 10 bases and the V segment lost 4 bases, leaving 12 bases of the junction unmatched. The CDR3 nucleotides are TGTGCCAGCAGCCCCCGGCCTAGCGGGGAGAATCAGTACTTC. It specifies CASSPRPSGENQYF.

This rearrangement joins TRBV5-1 to TRBJ1-5; unclear D gene. The V end was cut by 1 base, the J end by 6 bases, with 11 bases between. Germline lookup yields CDR1 SGHRS and CDR2 YFSETQ. This CDR3 is built from 14 residues. CDR3 protein: CASSLNRVSQPQHF. The CDR3 DNA sequence: TGCGCCAGCAGCTTGAACCGGGTAAGTCAGCCCCAGCATTTT.

The gene calls are TRBV16 and TRBJ2-6; no clear D. The CDR3 is 16 residues long. V shed 2 bases and J shed 4 bases, with 12 bases lying between them. Germline CDR1 is KGHSY and CDR2 is FQNENV. In DNA form, the CDR3 reads TGTGCCAGCAGCCAAGCGAGTTATTCCGGGGCCAACGTCCTGACTTTC. Translation: CASSQASYSGANVLTF. Variable domain in full (rest from reference TRBV16 and TRBJ2-6): GEEVAQTPKHLVRGEGQKAKLYCAPIKGHSYVFWYQQVLKNEFKFLISFQNENVFDETGMPKERFSAKCLPNSPCSLEIQATKLEDSAVYFCASSQASYSGANVLTFGAGSRLTVL.